This record covers a single TCR beta chain. Per the authors' pipeline: By means of reference gene primer amplification, nucleated cell counts were estimated. Sequencing was performed with immunoSEQ multiplex PCR; in TCRdb, only in-frame clones are kept and a portion is missing. The D gene and trimming were derived from the DNA, and the V and J assignments and clone size from that table. The data show 150,000 or so clones, 85% seen once. These data come from a study of blood T cell repertoires in COVID-19. Looking at the study overall: Samples of COVID-19 (acute and convalescent) were obtained from the United States, Italy and Spain. In each case, the material was cDNA or gDNA derived from T cells, B-cell-depleted T cells, or PBMCs.

Germline V gene lookup returns CDR1 SEHNR and CDR2 FQNEAQ (reference sequence). V lost 0 bases to trimming and J lost 3 bases, with 11 bases between them. The CDR3 totals 15 residues. The sample comprised peripheral blood. This clonotype was sampled from a human donor with acute or convalescent COVID-19. The donor label of this sample is uncertain. This rearrangement joins TRBV7-9 to TRBJ1-1; tentatively, D is TRBD1 (6 bases). In nucleotides, the CDR3 is TGTGCCAGCAGCTTAGCGGGGGCAGGGGACACTGAAGCTTTCTTT. Translation gives CASSLAGAGDTEAFF.